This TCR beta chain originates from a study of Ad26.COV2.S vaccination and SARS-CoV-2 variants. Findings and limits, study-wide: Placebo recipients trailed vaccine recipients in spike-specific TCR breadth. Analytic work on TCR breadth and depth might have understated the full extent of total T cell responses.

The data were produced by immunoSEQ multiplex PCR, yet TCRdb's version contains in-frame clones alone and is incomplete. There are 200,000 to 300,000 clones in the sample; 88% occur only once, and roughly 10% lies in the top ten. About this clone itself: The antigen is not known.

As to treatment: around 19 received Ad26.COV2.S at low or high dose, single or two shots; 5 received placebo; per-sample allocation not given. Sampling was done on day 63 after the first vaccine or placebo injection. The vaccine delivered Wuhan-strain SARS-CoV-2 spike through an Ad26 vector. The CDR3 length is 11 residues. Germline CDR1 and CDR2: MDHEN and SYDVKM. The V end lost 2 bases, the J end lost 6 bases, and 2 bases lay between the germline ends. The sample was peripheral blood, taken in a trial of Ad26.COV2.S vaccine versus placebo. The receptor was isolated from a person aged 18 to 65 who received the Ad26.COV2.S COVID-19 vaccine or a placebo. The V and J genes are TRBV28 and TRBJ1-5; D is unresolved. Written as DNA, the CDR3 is TGTGCCAGCAGTTTAAGTCAGCCCCAGCATTTT. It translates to CASSLSQPQHF.